This T cell receptor beta chain derives from a study of cytotoxic CD8 clonotypes in ibrutinib-treated CLL. Study context: Included were approximately 10 relapsed/refractory and approximately 15 treatment-naive patients, of whom approximately 17 were IGHV unmutated.

Looked up from germline, CDR1 is SQVTM and CDR2 is ANQGSEA. With 7 bases clipped from V and 4 bases from J, the junction kept 6 bases outside the gene matches. This CDR3 region has 13 residues. Points from the study as a whole: The study found public clonotypes uncommon, contracting or stable on treatment. Clonality went up at ibrutinib response and then declined back toward baseline at progression.

Library input was about 2 micrograms of DNA from cryopreserved PBMCs. This clone was seen just once. Its matching antigen is unknown. Data came from immunoSEQ multiplex PCR; TCRdb stores just in-frame clones and leaves some out. Among fewer than 35,000 clones listed, 69% were seen once. The sequencing used PBMCs, collected before ibrutinib treatment. The clonotype originates from a human donor with chronic lymphocytic leukemia. The chain recombines TRBV29-1 with TRBJ2-7; 11 bases line up with TRBD1. As DNA, the CDR3 is TGCAGCGGAACCGGGACAGGGGGTTACGAGCAGTACTTC. It translates to CSGTGTGGYEQYF.